This T cell receptor beta chain came from a study of spatial heterogeneity in lung cancer. Study-level background: About 73 TRACERx patients with early, untreated non-small cell lung cancer donated samples. The follow-up PBMC samples were sequenced whenever they were available. The median time to follow-up was roughly 24 months after resection.

Germline lookup yields CDR1 DFQATT and CDR2 SNEGSKA (reference sequence). The length of the CDR3 is 11 residues. V dropped 4 bases and J dropped 7 bases, with 7 bases sitting between them. This clonotype was detected ten times or more. Individually, TCR cDNA molecules were each labelled with a unique molecular identifier. TCRdb reprocessed the 5' RACE reads with MiXCR, giving one entry per CDR3 protein. The table has 110,000 or so distinct CDR3 sequences, 10% to 12% seen once; the top ten hold around 24%. Time point indicated: blood at routine non-recurrence follow-up after resection. No cell sorting; template was whole RNA from tumor, lung tissue or PBMC.

This TCR came from a female donor with early-stage non-small cell lung cancer. The sequencing here drew on PBMCs, taken at follow-up. This sequence joins TRBV20-1 and TRBJ1-4; TRBD1 is a possible D gene (6 bases). The CDR3 region is CSAIRGEKLFF. CDR3 DNA: TGCAGTGCTATCAGGGGTGAAAAACTGTTTTTT.